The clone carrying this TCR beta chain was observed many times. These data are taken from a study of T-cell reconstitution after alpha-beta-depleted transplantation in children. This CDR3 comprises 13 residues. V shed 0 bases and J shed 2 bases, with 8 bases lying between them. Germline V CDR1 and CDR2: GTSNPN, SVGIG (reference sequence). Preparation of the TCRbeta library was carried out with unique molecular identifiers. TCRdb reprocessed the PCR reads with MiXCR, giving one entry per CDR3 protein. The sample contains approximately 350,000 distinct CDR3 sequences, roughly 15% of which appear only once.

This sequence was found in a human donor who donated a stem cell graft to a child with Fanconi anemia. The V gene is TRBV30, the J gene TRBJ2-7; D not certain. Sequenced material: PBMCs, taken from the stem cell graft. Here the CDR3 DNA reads TGTGCCTGGAGTGTTGACCGGGCCTACGAGCAGTACTTC. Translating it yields CAWSVDRAYEQYF.